These T cell receptor beta chains were read from a single sample in a study of blood T cells in healthy people across ages. TCRdb recomputed calls from the 5' RACE reads with MiXCR, one row per CDR3 protein. Here the sample spans 1.5 million to 2 million distinct CDR3 sequences, roughly 32% being singletons. The sample comprised blood. These TCRs come from a woman aged 25 to 45 in good health. The CDR3 runs from the conserved cysteine through the conserved F or W. D genes are given only for firm matches. Size is omitted from some rows. Given values are once, few, many or a class for expanded clones.

j_call | d_call | clone_size | v_call | cdr3_aa | cdr3_nt
TRBJ2-1 | TRBD2 | few | TRBV5-6 | CASSPDAGTTYNEQFF | TGTGCCAGCAGCCCCGATGCGGGGACTACCTACAATGAGCAGTTCTTC
TRBJ1-1 | NA | NA | TRBV29-1 | CSYRGNTEAFF | TGCAGCTATAGGGGGAACACTGAAGCTTTCTTT
TRBJ2-1 | NA | NA | TRBV11-1 | CASSLEPGAYNEQFF | TGTGCCAGCAGCTTAGAACCGGGGGCCTACAATGAGCAGTTCTTC
TRBJ2-5 | NA | NA | TRBV5-1 | CASSSSLQETQYF | TGCGCCAGCAGCTCTAGCCTCCAAGAGACCCAGTACTTC
TRBJ2-1 | NA | NA | TRBV20-1 | CSAPRGLWSSYNEQFF | TGCAGTGCTCCTAGAGGGCTTTGGAGCTCCTACAATGAGCAGTTCTTC
TRBJ2-5 | TRBD2 | few | TRBV9 | CASSRLANRPETQYF | TGTGCCAGCAGTCGACTAGCGAATCGACCGGAGACCCAGTACTTC
TRBJ2-5 | TRBD2 | NA | TRBV9 | CASSVNQDSEPGLAGGPRETQYF | TGTGCCAGCAGCGTCAACCAGGACAGCGAGCCCGGACTAGCGGGAGGGCCTCGGGAGACCCAGTACTTC
TRBJ2-5 | NA | few | TRBV4-1 | CASTIGATTQETQYF | TGCGCCAGCACCATTGGGGCGACGACCCAAGAGACCCAGTACTTC
TRBJ1-5 | NA | few | TRBV7-9 | CASSHREFQPQHF | TGTGCCAGCAGCCACAGGGAGTTCCAGCCCCAGCATTTT
TRBJ2-5 | TRBD2 | few | TRBV20-1 | CSARDPRGTQETQYF | TGCAGTGCTAGAGATCCGCGGGGGACCCAAGAGACCCAGTACTTC
TRBJ2-1 | NA | few | TRBV27 | CASSFRLTEWSSYNEQFF | TGTGCCAGCAGCTTTCGACTTACGGAGTGGAGCTCCTACAATGAGCAGTTCTTC
TRBJ1-1 | NA | NA | TRBV28 | CASTAFGTEAFF | TGTGCCAGCACGGCGTTCGGCACTGAAGCTTTCTTT
TRBJ2-1 | NA | NA | TRBV20-1 | CSGVSPSSPGNEQFF | TGCAGTGGGGTTTCCCCGAGCTCACCGGGCAATGAGCAGTTCTTC
TRBJ1-4 | NA | few | TRBV7-9 | CASSLGGWEKLFF | TGTGCCAGCAGCTTAGGAGGATGGGAAAAACTGTTTTTT
TRBJ1-2 | NA | few | TRBV9 | CASSVGSTGTYGYTF | TGTGCCAGCAGCGTAGGGTCGACCGGAACGTATGGCTACACCTTC
TRBJ2-6 | NA | few | TRBV18 | CASSPGPKLTGANVLTF | TGTGCCAGCTCACCGGGACCCAAGCTCACTGGGGCCAACGTCCTGACTTTC
TRBJ2-1 | TRBD2 | NA | TRBV7-3 | CASSLGGGGTYSYNEQFF | TGTGCCAGCAGCTTAGGTGGGGGGGGGACCTATTCCTACAATGAGCAGTTCTTC
TRBJ2-5 | NA | NA | TRBV28 | CASSFSRISQETQYF | TGTGCCAGCAGTTTTAGTCGGATATCCCAAGAGACCCAGTACTTC
TRBJ2-5 | NA | NA | TRBV7-8 | CASSLAWAAQETQYF | TGTGCTAGCAGCTTAGCGTGGGCGGCTCAAGAGACCCAGTACTTC
TRBJ2-1 | TRBD2 | NA | TRBV14 | CASSQAASGSYNEQFF | TGTGCCAGCAGCCAAGCGGCTAGCGGGAGCTACAATGAGCAGTTCTTC
TRBJ2-5 | NA | NA | TRBV24-1 | CATSGHLVEAQYF | TGTGCCACCAGCGGACACCTCGTGGAGGCCCAGTACTTC
TRBJ2-5 | NA | NA | TRBV20-1 | CSAGDLAGETQYF | TGCAGTGCTGGCGACTTGGCGGGGGAGACCCAGTACTTC
TRBJ2-1 | TRBD1 | once | TRBV5-1 | CASSIQGDYNEQFF | TGCGCCAGCAGCATACAGGGGGACTACAATGAGCAGTTCTTC
TRBJ2-1 | TRBD1 | NA | TRBV10-3 | CAISVSGQNLQTRGNEQFF | TGTGCCATCAGTGTTTCGGGACAGAACCTTCAAACCCGCGGGAATGAGCAGTTCTTC